Below, 32 T cell receptor beta chains from the same sample are listed, as sequenced in a study of cytomegalovirus exposure and HLA in healthy donors. PCR was performed using 60 Vbeta and 13 Jbeta primers. Clones were sequenced by immunoSEQ multiplex PCR, and TCRdb holds only the in-frame ones, with some missing. The sample records under 150,000 clones, around 80% being singletons. The sequenced material came from PBMCs. The receptors derive from a man aged 50 or older in good health and CMV-seronegative.

This rearrangement joins TRBV4-3 to TRBJ1-5; 7 bases are shared with TRBD1. Germline trimming cut 0 bases from V and 7 bases from J; bases unmatched to any gene: 6. The CDR3 sequence is 15 residues long. Germline loops: CDR1 LGHNA, CDR2 YSLEER. The CDR3 loop reads CASSQDLTGWQPQHF. The CDR3, as DNA: TGCGCCAGCAGCCAAGATCTGACAGGGTGGCAGCCCCAGCATTTT.

V gene TRBV7-9 combines with J gene TRBJ2-1; 16 positions agree with TRBD2. Looked up from germline, CDR1 is SEHNR and CDR2 is FQNEAQ (reference sequence). The V segment lost 2 bases and the J segment 6 bases; nucleotides outside the gene matches: 10. This CDR3 is built from 19 residues. The DNA for the CDR3 is TGTGCCAGCAGCTTACCCCCGGGACTAGCGGGGGGGCGGTCCAATGAGCAGTTCTTC. Amino acid sequence: CASSLPPGLAGGRSNEQFF.

The rearrangement joins TRBV7-9 to TRBJ1-4, with 7 nucleotides matching TRBD1. The V gene end was trimmed by 1 base and the J gene end by 7 bases; junction bases not matched to a gene: 0. The germline V gene encodes CDR1 SEHNR and CDR2 FQNEAQ (reference sequence). This CDR3 contains 13 residues. The CDR3, as DNA: TGTGCCAGCAGCTTAGGGACAGGTGAAAAACTGTTTTTT. This translates into CASSLGTGEKLFF.

V is TRBV4-1 and J is TRBJ1-4, with TRBD1 matching over 8 bases. Looked up from germline, CDR1 is MGHRA and CDR2 is YSYEKL. This CDR3 region has 18 residues. V lost 1 base, J lost 10 bases, and 17 bases stayed unmatched. CDR3 coding DNA: TGCGCCAGCAGCCAAGGTGGCCCGCGGGGACAGGCCCATGGAAAACTGTTTTTT. Its protein is CASSQGGPRGQAHGKLFF.

This chain uses TRBV2 with TRBJ2-1, with 15 bases identical to TRBD2. Germline CDR1 is SNHLY and CDR2 is FYNNEI. There are 16 residues in the CDR3. Trimming at V came to 6 bases and at J to 4 bases, leaving 4 bases not matched to a gene. The CDR3 nucleotides are TGTGCCAGCAGCGGGACTAGCGGGGGGAATTACAATGAGCAGTTCTTC. Translating it yields CASSGTSGGNYNEQFF.

The chain links TRBV6-1 to TRBJ2-2; 8 bases are a match to TRBD1. V trimming: 5 bases; J trimming: 3 bases; junction bases outside the gene matches: 5. Per the germline V gene, CDR1 is MNHNS and CDR2 is SASEGT. This CDR3 has 15 residues. The CDR3 sequence is CASSPMGQDTGELFF. Here the CDR3 DNA reads TGTGCCAGCAGTCCGATGGGACAGGACACCGGGGAGCTGTTTTTT.

This clone was detected a few times. The chain couples TRBV29-1 to TRBJ2-1; TRBD2 aligns across 8 bases. The CDR3 is 12 residues long. Germline V gene lookup returns CDR1 SQVTM and CDR2 ANQGSEA. The CDR3 sequence: CSSWAGGDEQFF. In DNA form, the CDR3 reads TGCAGTTCTTGGGCGGGGGGCGATGAGCAGTTCTTC.

The chain links TRBV7-6 to TRBJ1-6; 7 nucleotides agree with TRBD1. The CDR3 covers 14 residues. The germline V gene has CDR1 SGHVS and CDR2 FNYEAQ. Trimming at V came to 5 bases and at J to 12 bases, leaving 10 bases not matched to a gene. This CDR3 is CASSPRYRGGPLHF. CDR3 nucleotide sequence: TGTGCCAGCAGCCCGCGATACAGGGGAGGACCCCTCCACTTT. The variable domain in full, completed from reference TRBV7-6 and TRBJ1-6, reads GAGVSQSPRYKVTKRGQDVALRCDPISGHVSLYWYRQALGQGPEFLTYFNYEAQQDKSGLPNDRFSAERPEGSISTLTIQRTEQRDSAMYRCASSPRYRGGPLHFGNGTRLTVT.

V usage is TRBV10-3 and J usage is TRBJ2-2, with 8 bases that match TRBD2. Trimming took 5 bases from V and 7 from J; bases not matched to a gene: 3. CDR1 and CDR2 (germline): ENHRY, SYGVKD. The CDR3 runs to 13 residues. The CDR3 reads CAISTSGSGELFF. CDR3 coding DNA: TGTGCCATCAGTACGAGCGGGAGCGGGGAGCTGTTTTTT.

The chain couples TRBV19 to TRBJ2-2; TRBD1 might be the D (5 bases). V lost 5 bases and J 8 bases, leaving 12 bases between the germline ends. Germline V gene lookup returns CDR1 LNHDA and CDR2 SQIVND (reference sequence). The CDR3 totals 13 residues. Here the CDR3 DNA reads TGTGCCAGTAGTTGGAAAGGGGAAGGGGAGCTGTTTTTT. Translating it yields CASSWKGEGELFF.

The chain employs TRBV7-9 and TRBJ2-1; TRBD1 matches 9 bases. Germline-derived CDR1 and CDR2 are SEHNR and FQNEAQ (reference sequence). This CDR3 has 13 residues. CDR3 amino acids: CAGAGQGHNEQFF. DNA of the CDR3: TGTGCAGGGGCGGGACAGGGACACAATGAGCAGTTCTTC.

The table lists this clone with a count of one. The rearrangement links TRBV6-5 to TRBJ2-5, with D possibly being TRBD1 (5 bases). TRBJ2-7 matches the DNA end more closely, so the J call is doubtful. The CDR3 loop spans 11 amino acids. Per germline, CDR1 MNHEY and CDR2 SVGAGI. The CDR3, as DNA: TGTGCCAGCAGTTACGGGGCCGAGCAGTACTTC. As protein: CASSYGAEQYF.

The DNA of the CDR3 is TGTGCCAGCAGCCCTAGCGGGGGGTTCCAAGAGACCCAGTACTTC. It specifies CASSPSGGFQETQYF. This sequence joins TRBV5-4 and TRBJ2-5, with TRBD2 identical over 11 bases. The CDR3 covers 15 residues. J was trimmed by 1 base and V by 4 bases; bases with no gene match: 3. Germline V gene lookup returns CDR1 SGHNT and CDR2 YYREEE (reference sequence).

The rearrangement uses TRBV10-3 and TRBJ1-1; perhaps TRBD1 as D (5 bases). CDR3 length: 15 amino acids. V shed 6 bases and J shed 7 bases, with 21 bases lying between them. Per the germline V gene, CDR1 is ENHRY and CDR2 is SYGVKD. As DNA, the CDR3 is TGTGCCATCAGCCCGGGGGGGGGTATGAAAGGTGAAGCTTTCTTT. Amino acid sequence: CAISPGGGMKGEAFF.

The chain links TRBV4-1 to TRBJ2-1; TRBD2 is a possible D gene (6 bases). The CDR3 runs 14 residues. The germline gives CDR1 MGHRA, CDR2 YSYEKL. The V gene lost 3 bases and the J gene lost 10 bases, with 16 bases spanning the gap. CDR3 protein: CASSHPGGSREQFF. The DNA of the CDR3 is TGCGCCAGCAGCCATCCCGGAGGGAGTAGGGAGCAGTTCTTC.

V is TRBV5-1 and J is TRBJ2-3; tentatively, D is TRBD1 (5 bases). Germline V gene sequence: CDR1 SGHRS, CDR2 YFSETQ. Deletions cut 0 bases from V and 4 bases from J, with 9 bases between. The CDR3 runs 14 residues. This chain's CDR3 is CASSLAQTADTQYF. In nucleotides, the CDR3 is TGCGCCAGCAGCTTGGCCCAGACAGCAGATACGCAGTATTTT. The complete variable domain, with remaining parts taken from reference TRBV5-1 and TRBJ2-3, reads KAGVTQTPRYLIKTRGQQVTLSCSPISGHRSVSWYQQTPGQGLQFLFEYFSETQRNKGNFPGRFSGRQFSNSRSEMNVSTLELGDSALYLCASSLAQTADTQYFGPGTRLTVL.

This rearrangement joins TRBV9 to TRBJ1-3; 8 bases line up with TRBD1. There are 13 residues in the CDR3. J lost 7 bases, V lost 4 bases, and 4 bases had no gene match. Per germline, CDR1 SGDLS and CDR2 YYNGEE. Here the CDR3 DNA reads TGTGCCAGCAGCCTGGACAGGGTGAACACCATATATTTT. It yields the protein CASSLDRVNTIYF.

This clone was observed a handful of times. This chain uses TRBV6-5 with TRBJ2-6; TRBD1 matches at 7 bases. V lost 7 bases, J lost 0 bases, and 3 bases stayed unmatched. This CDR3 spans 15 amino acids. Germline V gives CDR1 MNHEY, CDR2 SVGAGI. The CDR3 DNA reads as TGTGCCAGCACCTCAGGGGGCTCTGGGGCCAACGTCCTGACTTTC. Its translation: CASTSGGSGANVLTF.

In its sample, this clone was seen a few times. V usage is TRBV27 and J usage is TRBJ2-7; D possibly corresponds to TRBD1 (6 bases). This CDR3 has 14 residues. Germline CDR1 and CDR2: MNHEY and SMNVEV (reference sequence). The ends were cut back, 2 bases at V and 3 bases at J, with 11 bases in the middle. CDR3 region: CASSLLDSLYEQYF. CDR3 nucleotides: TGTGCCAGCAGTTTACTGGACAGCCTCTACGAGCAGTACTTC.

This clone was counted a few times. The chain joins TRBV18 to TRBJ1-1; no firm D call. V was clipped by 5 bases and J by 3 bases, with 10 bases between them. Germline CDR1 and CDR2: KGHSH and LQKENI. The CDR3 covers 13 residues. In nucleotides, the CDR3 is TGTGCCAGCTCATCCGACTTGGACACTGAAGCTTTCTTT. It specifies CASSSDLDTEAFF. Drawing the rest from reference TRBV18 and TRBJ1-1, the complete variable domain is NAGVMQNPRHLVRRRGQEARLRCSPMKGHSHVYWYRQLPEEGLKFMVYLQKENIIDESGMPKERFSAEFPKEGPSILRIQQVVRGDSAAYFCASSSDLDTEAFFGQGTRLTVV.

V usage is TRBV6-6 and J usage is TRBJ2-1; D call uncertain. Trimming stripped 3 bases from V and 10 bases from J, with 7 bases between. The CDR3 extends over 11 amino acids. The germline V gene encodes CDR1 MNHNY and CDR2 SVGAGI (reference sequence). The CDR3 loop reads CASSYGQEQFF. The CDR3 DNA reads as TGTGCCAGCAGTTATGGTCAGGAGCAGTTCTTC.

Of note for this clone: In the same sample, other DNA sequences code for this CDR3. This chain links TRBV7-2 with TRBJ1-2; 7 bases match TRBD1. The V gene end was trimmed by 4 bases and the J gene end by 7 bases; junction bases not matched to a gene: 6. The CDR3 is made up of 13 amino acids. Germline V CDR1 and CDR2: SGHTA, FQGNSA. This CDR3 reads CASSSRQGGGYTF. The CDR3 DNA sequence: TGTGCCAGCAGCTCCCGACAGGGCGGTGGCTACACCTTC.

As for this clone: The junction departs from the called germline gene at one end, perhaps through a read error. V gene TRBV29-1 combines with J gene TRBJ1-1, with no clear D. Per germline, CDR1 SQVTM and CDR2 ANQGSEA. The CDR3 has 10 residues. The CDR3 DNA reads as TGCAGCGTGCTCGACACCGAAGCTTTCTTT. Translation: CSVLDTEAFF.

The chain uses TRBV9 and TRBJ2-7; no definite D call. CDR3 length: 14 residues. CDR1 and CDR2 from the germline V gene are SGDLS and YYNGEE. The V end lost 3 bases, the J end lost 5 bases, and 15 bases lay between the germline ends. Written as DNA, the CDR3 is TGTGCCAGCAGCGAGATGGGTCTGGCGGACGAGCAGTACTTC. Translating it yields CASSEMGLADEQYF.

The chain uses TRBV19 and TRBJ2-1, with TRBD2 matching 8 bases. Germline lookup yields CDR1 LNHDA and CDR2 SQIVND (reference sequence). Germline trimming cut 5 bases from V and 0 bases from J; bases unmatched to any gene: 3. The CDR3 has 15 amino acids. The CDR3 protein is CASSRGGRSYNEQFF. The CDR3 region has the DNA TGTGCCAGTAGTCGCGGGGGGCGCTCCTACAATGAGCAGTTCTTC. The variable domain in full, with the rest retrieved from reference TRBV19 and TRBJ2-1, is DGGITQSPKYLFRKEGQNVTLSCEQNLNHDAMYWYRQDPGQGLRLIYYSQIVNDFQKGDIAEGYSVSREKKESFPLTVTSAQKNPTAFYLCASSRGGRSYNEQFFGPGTRLTVL.

The CDR3 sequence: CASSRGQGFEAFF. CDR3 coding DNA: TGTGCCAGCAGCCGGGGACAGGGGTTTGAAGCTTTCTTT. V and J are TRBV11-3 and TRBJ1-1, with 10 bases aligning to TRBD1. The V gene's germline CDR1 is SGHNT and CDR2 YENEEA. V lost 5 bases to trimming and J lost 7 bases; unmatched junction nucleotides: 4. The CDR3 is made up of 13 amino acids.

V gene TRBV6-5 combines with J gene TRBJ2-3, with a possible D match to TRBD2 (6 bases). Trimming left V 6 bases short and J 2 bases short, with 9 bases between. Germline-derived CDR1 and CDR2 are MNHEY and SVGAGI. This CDR3 has 13 amino acids. CDR3 region: CASRRDSTDTQYF. The CDR3, as DNA: TGTGCCAGCAGACGGGACTCCACAGATACGCAGTATTTT.

This sequence joins TRBV10-3 and TRBJ2-3; the D gene is possibly TRBD1 (5 bases). Trimming took 0 bases from V and 1 from J, leaving 8 bases between them. CDR3 size: 15 residues. Germline lookup yields CDR1 ENHRY and CDR2 SYGVKD. The chain's CDR3 is CAISESRGRTDTQYF. CDR3 coding DNA: TGTGCCATCAGTGAGTCAAGGGGTCGCACAGATACGCAGTATTTT.

The DNA for the CDR3 is TGCGCCAGCAGCCAAGGGTCAGCGCAATACGGGGAAAGCGAAGCTTTCTTT. Its translation: CASSQGSAQYGESEAFF. The chain uses TRBV4-3 and TRBJ1-1; D call uncertain. The CDR3 contains 17 residues. The ends were cut back, 1 base at V and 8 bases at J, with 23 bases in the middle. Germline loops: CDR1 LGHNA, CDR2 YSLEER.

J is TRBJ1-2 and V is TRBV13; a possible D gene is TRBD1 (5 bases). Per germline, CDR1 PRHDT and CDR2 FYEKMQ (reference sequence). The CDR3 contains 13 residues. V was pared by 4 bases and J by 4 bases, with 10 bases between. The CDR3 region has the DNA TGTGCCAGCAGCTCCTCGGGGGGCTATGGCTACACCTTC. Its protein product is CASSSSGGYGYTF.

This clone was observed a few times. The rearrangement links TRBV4-1 to TRBJ1-3, with D possibly TRBD1 on 6 matching bases. Germline CDR1 is MGHRA and CDR2 is YSYEKL. This CDR3 is built from 16 residues. Trimming shortened V by 1 base and J by 0 bases, and 10 bases separated the two germline ends. The CDR3: CASSQADRSSGNTIYF. CDR3 bases: TGCGCCAGCAGCCAAGCAGACAGGAGCTCTGGAAACACCATATATTTT.

CDR3 residues: CASNSGGVFQETQYF. In nucleotides, the CDR3 is TGTGCCAGCAATAGCGGGGGGGTTTTCCAAGAGACCCAGTACTTC. The rearrangement uses TRBV19 and TRBJ2-5, with 11 bases fitting TRBD2. The CDR3 totals 15 residues. With V trimmed by 9 bases and J by 1 base, 7 bases remained unmatched. CDR1 LNHDA and CDR2 SQIVND come from the germline V gene (reference sequence).